The T cell receptor beta chain described here comes from a study of PD-1 blockade in classical Hodgkin lymphoma (dated by TCRdb to the early 2020s). The study in broad terms: Nivolumab dosing was 3 mg/kg intravenously every 2 weeks, continuing until either disease progression or unacceptable toxicity. A peripheral blood immune signature of response to PD-1 blockade in classical Hodgkin lymphoma was defined using TCR beta sequencing and CyTOF. What the research found in general, with its limitations: The study covered only a single clinical trial cohort, and the causes of the repertoire differences, possibly disease activity or prior therapy, were still not defined. A significant rise by C4D1 was seen in CD4+ but not CD8+ TCR diversity (p=0.0027 vs p=0.16), with the rise being most apparent in complete responders (p=0.02). Baseline TCR diversity was reported as lower in newly diagnosed patients than in healthy donors, and lower still in relapsed/refractory patients. Trial patients with a complete response had baseline diversity similar to that of newly diagnosed patients, while partial responders and progressors had significantly lower diversity. Patients starting nivolumab less than 1 year after ASCT had lower diversity and were excluded from later analyses to avoid confounding by immune reconstitution.

The Qiagen DNeasy kit was used to extract genomic DNA from unsorted PBMCs and from the negatively selected CD4+ and CD8+ fractions. TCR beta CDR3 regions were subjected to amplification by immunoSEQ multiplex PCR with primers that anneal to V and J segments. A synthetic immune receptor repertoire was used to minimize amplification bias, and remaining bias was computationally removed after sequencing. The published analysis was carried out like this. Repertoire diversity was quantified as the Shannon entropy index using custom Python scripts. The unsorted, CD4+ and CD8+ repertoires were each analyzed separately, with the exception of combined analyses, where CD4+ and CD8+ sequences were merged in silico. A clone counted as expanded when the clone's frequency after treatment rose at least 2-fold relative to C1D1, and clones undetected at baseline were given a pseudocount of 0.5. Clones with 0 or 1 copy at C1D1 were classified as singleton clones, and clones with 2 or more copies were classified as non-singleton clones. Clones expanded in unsorted samples were assigned a CD4+, CD8+ or unknown annotation through matching of protein sequences in sorted samples from the same patient. Wilcoxon tests on paired samples were used to test changes in diversity from C1D1 to C4D1. The clones in this table, taken by TCRdb from immuneACCESS, are in-frame only. Not every clone is retained; where verified, under half of the shortfall comes from an unresolved V gene, and the cause of the rest is unknown. Clone size and V and J calls were adopted from that table, with D and trimming inferred from the DNA. This sample is represented by under 20,000 clones; 65% to 85% of them were singletons. Together, the top ten hold about 5.9% of the sample.

The time point label for this specimen denotes: cycle 1 day 1 (C1D1), immediately before nivolumab initiation. Every trial patient had relapsed after autologous stem cell transplantation, and cohorts A, B and C differed in prior brentuximab vedotin exposure. A total of roughly 57 patients with relapsed/refractory classical Hodgkin lymphoma made up the trial cohort, and each patient's best overall response was complete response, partial response or progressive disease. In the multi-cohort phase II CheckMate 205 trial, trial patients received single-agent nivolumab. An independent review committee assessed best overall response using the 2007 International Working Group response criteria. Trial PBMCs were collected just before the start of nivolumab (C1D1) and during therapy at cycle 2 day 1 and cycle 4 day 1. Peripheral blood was collected in 8 mL Vacutainer Cell Preparation Tubes, from which PBMCs were isolated by centrifugation and then cryopreserved.

V is cut by 1 base and J by 2 bases, and the space between the germline ends is 5 bases. Sequences SGHKS (CDR1) and YYEKEE (CDR2) are obtained from the germline V gene (reference sequence). Inclusive of the bounding cysteine and phenylalanine, the CDR3 is 13 residues long. Of the read, only the CDR3 DNA is kept; its 39 bases are in frame from base 1. The count of this clone is one. Its antigen is not yet known. The input lacks base qualities; no much larger clone sits a single base away. This receptor was taken from a human donor with classical Hodgkin lymphoma. The sequence links TRBV5-5 to TRBJ2-3; no D gene can be assigned with confidence. The specimen comprised peripheral blood mononuclear cells (PBMCs), sampled at baseline. The DNA sequence is given as TGTGCCAGCAGCTTGTCCCCCACAGATACGCAGTATTTT. Its translation is CASSLSPTDTQYF.